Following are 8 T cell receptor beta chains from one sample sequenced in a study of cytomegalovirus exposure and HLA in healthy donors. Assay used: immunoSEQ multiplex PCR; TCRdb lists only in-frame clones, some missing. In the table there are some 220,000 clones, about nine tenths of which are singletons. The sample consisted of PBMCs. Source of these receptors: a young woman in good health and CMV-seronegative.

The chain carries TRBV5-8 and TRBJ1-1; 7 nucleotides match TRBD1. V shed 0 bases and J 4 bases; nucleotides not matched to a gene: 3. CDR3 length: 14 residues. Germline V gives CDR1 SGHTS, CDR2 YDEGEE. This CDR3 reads CASSLVGQFTEAFF. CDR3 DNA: TGTGCCAGCAGCTTGGTGGGACAGTTCACTGAAGCTTTCTTT.

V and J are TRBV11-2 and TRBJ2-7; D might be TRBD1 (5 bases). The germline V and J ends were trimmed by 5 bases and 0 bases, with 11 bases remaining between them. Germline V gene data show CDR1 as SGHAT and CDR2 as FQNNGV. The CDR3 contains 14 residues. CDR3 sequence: CASSLRDSSYEQYF. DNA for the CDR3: TGTGCCAGCAGCCTCCGAGACAGCTCCTACGAGCAGTACTTC.

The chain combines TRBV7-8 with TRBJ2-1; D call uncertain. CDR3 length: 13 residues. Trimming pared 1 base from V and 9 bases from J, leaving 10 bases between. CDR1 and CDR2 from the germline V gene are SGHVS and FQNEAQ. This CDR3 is CASSLGRFPEQFF. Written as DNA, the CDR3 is TGTGCCAGCAGCTTAGGTCGTTTTCCTGAGCAGTTCTTC.

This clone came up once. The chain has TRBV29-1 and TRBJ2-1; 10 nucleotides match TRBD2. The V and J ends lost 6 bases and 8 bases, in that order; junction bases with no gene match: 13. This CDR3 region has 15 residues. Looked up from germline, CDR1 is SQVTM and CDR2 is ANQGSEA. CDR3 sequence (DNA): TGCAGCGTGTCCAGCGGGAGGGTAGGAGGGGATGAGCAGTTCTTC. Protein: CSVSSGRVGGDEQFF.

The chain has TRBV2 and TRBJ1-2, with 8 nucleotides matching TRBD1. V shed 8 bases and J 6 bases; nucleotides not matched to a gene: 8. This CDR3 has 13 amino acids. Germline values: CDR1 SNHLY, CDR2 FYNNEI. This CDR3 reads CASAGGRFDGYTF. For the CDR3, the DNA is TGTGCCAGCGCAGGGGGCCGGTTTGATGGCTACACCTTC. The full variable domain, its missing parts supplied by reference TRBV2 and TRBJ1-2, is EPEVTQTPSHQVTQMGQEVILRCVPISNHLYFYWYRQILGQKVEFLVSFYNNEISEKSEIFDDQFSVERPDGSNFTLKIRSTKLEDSAMYFCASAGGRFDGYTFGSGTRLTVV.

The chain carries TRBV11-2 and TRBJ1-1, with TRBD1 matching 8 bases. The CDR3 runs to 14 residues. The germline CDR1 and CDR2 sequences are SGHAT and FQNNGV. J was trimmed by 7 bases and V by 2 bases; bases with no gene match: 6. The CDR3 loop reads CASSLPGGKVEAFF. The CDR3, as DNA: TGTGCCAGCAGCTTACCAGGGGGCAAGGTTGAAGCTTTCTTT.

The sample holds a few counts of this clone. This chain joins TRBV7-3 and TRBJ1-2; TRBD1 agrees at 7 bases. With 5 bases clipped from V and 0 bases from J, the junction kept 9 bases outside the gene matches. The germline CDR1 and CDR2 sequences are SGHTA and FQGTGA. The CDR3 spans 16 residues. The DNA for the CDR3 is TGTGCCAGCAGCCGTGGGGGGACAGAATCTAACTATGGCTACACCTTC. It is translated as CASSRGGTESNYGYTF.

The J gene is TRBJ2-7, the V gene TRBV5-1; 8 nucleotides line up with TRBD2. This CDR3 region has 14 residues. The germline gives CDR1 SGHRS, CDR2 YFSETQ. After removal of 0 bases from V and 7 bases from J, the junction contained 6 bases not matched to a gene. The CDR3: CASSLEPAGDEQYF. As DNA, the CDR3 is TGCGCCAGCAGCTTGGAACCAGCGGGGGATGAGCAGTACTTC.